This TCR beta chain was identified in a study of blood T cell repertoires in COVID-19. Overall study context: The study drew acute and convalescent COVID-19 samples from the United States, Italy and Spain. PBMCs, B-cell-depleted T cells, or T cells provided the cDNA or gDNA that made up the material.

In the original workflow: Reference gene primers were amplified, and this amplification served to estimate nucleated cell counts. Data came from immunoSEQ multiplex PCR; TCRdb stores just in-frame clones and leaves some out. Clonal size and the V and J genes are those of that table, whereas D and trimming came from the DNA. The sample gives approximately 190,000 clones, about 88% of which show up once; approximately 15% is in the top ten. The germline CDR1 and CDR2 sequences are KGHDR and SFDVKD. This CDR3 has 17 amino acids. V dropped 5 bases and J dropped 6 bases, with 22 bases sitting between them.

The sequencing sample was made of peripheral blood. The TCR comes from a man aged 25 to 40 with active or convalescent COVID-19. V gene TRBV24-1 combines with J gene TRBJ2-1, with D perhaps matching TRBD2 (6 bases). DNA of the CDR3: TGTGCCACCAGTGGCGGAGGCGGAGTTCTGGGAGGCAATGAGCAGTTCTTC. This gives the protein CATSGGGGVLGGNEQFF.